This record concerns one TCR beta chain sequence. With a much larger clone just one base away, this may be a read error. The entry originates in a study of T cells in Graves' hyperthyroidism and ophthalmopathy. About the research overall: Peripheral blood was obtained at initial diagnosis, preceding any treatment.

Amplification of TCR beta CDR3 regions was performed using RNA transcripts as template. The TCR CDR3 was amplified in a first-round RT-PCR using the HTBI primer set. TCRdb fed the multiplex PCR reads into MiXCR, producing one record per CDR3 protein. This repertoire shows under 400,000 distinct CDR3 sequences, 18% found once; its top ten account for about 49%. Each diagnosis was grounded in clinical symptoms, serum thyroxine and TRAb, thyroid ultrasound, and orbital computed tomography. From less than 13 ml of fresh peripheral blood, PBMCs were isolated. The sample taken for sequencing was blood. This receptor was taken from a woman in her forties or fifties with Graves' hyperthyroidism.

The CDR3 DNA follows: TGTGCCAGCAGCCCCCGACAGCTTCAAGAGACCCAGTACTTC. As protein: CASSPRQLQETQYF. The V call is TRBV3-1, the J call TRBJ2-5; D may be TRBD1 (5 bases). Trimming took off 4 bases at V and 2 bases at J, with 11 bases between the two ends. The germline V gene encodes CDR1 LGHDT and CDR2 YNNKEL (reference sequence). The CDR3 has 14 amino acids.